This T cell receptor beta chain was found in a study of response to subunit inactivated influenza vaccine. From the RT-PCR reads, TCRdb called clonotypes with MiXCR, one entry per CDR3 protein. The data show fewer than 600,000 distinct CDR3 sequences, approximately 7.3% seen once. Study findings and constraints: Few additional T cells are recruited per seasonal influenza vaccination, authors suggested.

For this clonotype: Its antigen remains unknown.

The specimen was PBMCs from blood, collected roughly 24 months after vaccination. The sequence came from a man between 50 and 69 years old who received an inactivated influenza vaccine.

CDR3 nucleotide sequence: TGTGCCAGCAGCTTGGTTGGTTTCTCGGCCGGGGAGCTGTTTTTT. The encoded protein is CASSLVGFSAGELFF. The J gene is TRBJ2-2, the V gene TRBV5-8; D not resolved. The CDR3 length is 15 residues. Trimming removed 0 bases from V and 6 bases from J, with 12 bases in between. Germline assignment: CDR1 SGHTS and CDR2 YDEGEE.